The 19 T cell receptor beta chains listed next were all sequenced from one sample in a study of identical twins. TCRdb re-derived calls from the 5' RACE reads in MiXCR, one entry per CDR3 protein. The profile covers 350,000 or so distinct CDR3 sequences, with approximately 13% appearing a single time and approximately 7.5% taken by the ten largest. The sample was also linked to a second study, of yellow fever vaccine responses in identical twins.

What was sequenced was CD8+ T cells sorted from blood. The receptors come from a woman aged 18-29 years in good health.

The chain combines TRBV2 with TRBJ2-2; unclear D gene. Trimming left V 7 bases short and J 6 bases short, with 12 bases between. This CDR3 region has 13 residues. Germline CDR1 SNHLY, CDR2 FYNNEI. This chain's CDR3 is CASTRRTSGELFF. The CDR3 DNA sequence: TGTGCCAGCACCCGCCGGACCTCCGGGGAGCTGTTTTTT.

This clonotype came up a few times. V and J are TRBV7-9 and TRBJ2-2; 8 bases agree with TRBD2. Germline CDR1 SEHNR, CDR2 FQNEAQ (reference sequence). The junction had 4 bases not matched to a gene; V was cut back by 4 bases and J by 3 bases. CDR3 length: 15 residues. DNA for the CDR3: TGTGCCAGCAGCTCCCCCGGGGGGGACACCGGGGAGCTGTTTTTT. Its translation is CASSSPGGDTGELFF.

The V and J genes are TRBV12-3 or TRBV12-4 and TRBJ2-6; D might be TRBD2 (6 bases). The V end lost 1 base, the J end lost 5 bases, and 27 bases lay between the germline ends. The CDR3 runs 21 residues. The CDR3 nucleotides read TGTGCCAGCAGTTTAGTACTAAAATATAGAGGCGGGATCTATAGGGCCAACGTCCTGACTTTC. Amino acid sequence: CASSLVLKYRGGIYRANVLTF.

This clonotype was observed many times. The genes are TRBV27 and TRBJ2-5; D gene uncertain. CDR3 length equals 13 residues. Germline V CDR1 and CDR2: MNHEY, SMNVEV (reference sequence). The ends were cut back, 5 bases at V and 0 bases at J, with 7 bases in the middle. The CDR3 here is CASSTFYQETQYF. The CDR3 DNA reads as TGTGCCAGCAGTACCTTCTACCAAGAGACCCAGTACTTC.

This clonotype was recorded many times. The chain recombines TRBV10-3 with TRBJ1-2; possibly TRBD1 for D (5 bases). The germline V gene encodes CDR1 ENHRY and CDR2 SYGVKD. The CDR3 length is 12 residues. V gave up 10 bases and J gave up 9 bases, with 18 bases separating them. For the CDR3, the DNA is TGTGCCACATCTCAGGGCGACCGTCGCTACACCTTC. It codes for CATSQGDRRYTF.

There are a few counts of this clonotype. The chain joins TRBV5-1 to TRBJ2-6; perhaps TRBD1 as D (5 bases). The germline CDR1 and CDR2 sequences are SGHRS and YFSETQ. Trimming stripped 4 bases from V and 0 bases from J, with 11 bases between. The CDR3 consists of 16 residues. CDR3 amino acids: CASSRPGHSGANVLTF. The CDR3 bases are TGCGCCAGCAGCCGACCAGGGCACTCTGGGGCCAACGTCCTGACTTTC.

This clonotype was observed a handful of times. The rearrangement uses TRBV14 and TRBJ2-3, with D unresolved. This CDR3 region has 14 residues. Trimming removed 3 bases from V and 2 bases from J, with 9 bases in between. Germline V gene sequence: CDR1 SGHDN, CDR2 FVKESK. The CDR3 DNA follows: TGTGCCAGCAGCCAGCTTCACACCACAGATACGCAGTATTTT. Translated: CASSQLHTTDTQYF.

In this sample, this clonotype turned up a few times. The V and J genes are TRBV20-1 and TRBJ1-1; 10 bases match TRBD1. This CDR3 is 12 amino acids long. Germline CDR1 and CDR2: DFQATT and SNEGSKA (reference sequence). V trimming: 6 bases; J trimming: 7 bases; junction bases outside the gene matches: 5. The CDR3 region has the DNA TGCAGTGCCTTCTGGACAGGGGGTGAAGCTTTCTTT. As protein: CSAFWTGGEAFF.

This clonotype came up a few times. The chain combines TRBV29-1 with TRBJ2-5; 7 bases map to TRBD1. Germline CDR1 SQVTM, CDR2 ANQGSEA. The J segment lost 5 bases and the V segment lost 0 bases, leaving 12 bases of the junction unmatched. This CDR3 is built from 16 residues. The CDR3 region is CSVEESGTASSETQYF. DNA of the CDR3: TGCAGCGTTGAAGAATCCGGGACAGCGTCAAGTGAGACCCAGTACTTC.

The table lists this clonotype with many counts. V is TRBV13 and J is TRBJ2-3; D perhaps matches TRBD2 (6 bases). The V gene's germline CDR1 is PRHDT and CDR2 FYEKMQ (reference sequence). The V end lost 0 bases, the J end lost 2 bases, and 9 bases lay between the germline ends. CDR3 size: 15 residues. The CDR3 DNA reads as TGTGCCAGCAGCTTAGGCGGGAGACTCACAGATACGCAGTATTTT. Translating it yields CASSLGGRLTDTQYF. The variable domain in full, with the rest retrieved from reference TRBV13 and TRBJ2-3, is AAGVIQSPRHLIKEKRETATLKCYPIPRHDTVYWYQQGPGQDPQFLISFYEKMQSDKGSIPDRFSAQQFSDYHSELNMSSLELGDSALYFCASSLGGRLTDTQYFGPGTRLTVL.

CDR3 sequence (DNA): TGTGCCAGCAGCGCTGGGACTAGCGGGGGGATCACAGATACGCAGTATTTT. It is translated as CASSAGTSGGITDTQYF. The V gene is TRBV9, the J gene TRBJ2-3, with 15 bases aligning to TRBD2. With 3 bases clipped from V and 2 bases from J, the junction kept 4 bases outside the gene matches. Germline CDR1 and CDR2: SGDLS and YYNGEE. The CDR3 length is 17 residues.

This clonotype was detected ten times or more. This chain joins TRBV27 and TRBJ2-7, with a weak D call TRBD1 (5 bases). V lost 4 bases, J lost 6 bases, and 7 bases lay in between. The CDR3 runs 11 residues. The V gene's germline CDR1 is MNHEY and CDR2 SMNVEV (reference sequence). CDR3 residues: CASSWGTEQYF. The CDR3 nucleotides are TGTGCCAGCAGTTGGGGCACCGAGCAGTACTTC.

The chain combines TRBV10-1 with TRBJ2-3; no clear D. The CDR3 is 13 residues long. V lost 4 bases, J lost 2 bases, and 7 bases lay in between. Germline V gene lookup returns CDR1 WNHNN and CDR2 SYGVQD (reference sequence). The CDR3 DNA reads TGCGCCAGCAGTGCAATGACCACAGATACGCAGTATTTT. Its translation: CASSAMTTDTQYF.

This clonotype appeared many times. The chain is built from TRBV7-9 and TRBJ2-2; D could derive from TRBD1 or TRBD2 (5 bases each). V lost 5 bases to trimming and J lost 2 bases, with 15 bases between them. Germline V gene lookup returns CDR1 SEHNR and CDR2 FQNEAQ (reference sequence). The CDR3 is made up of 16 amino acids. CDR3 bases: TGTGCCAGCAGCCCACCCGGGACGGTCAACACCGGGGAGCTGTTTTTT. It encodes CASSPPGTVNTGELFF.

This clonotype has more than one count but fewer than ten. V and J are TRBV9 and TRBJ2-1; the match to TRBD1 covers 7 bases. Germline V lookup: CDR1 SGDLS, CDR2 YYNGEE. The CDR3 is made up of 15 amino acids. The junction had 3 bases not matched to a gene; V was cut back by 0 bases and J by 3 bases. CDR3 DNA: TGTGCCAGCAGCGTAGCAGGGGGTCTCTACAATGAGCAGTTCTTC. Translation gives CASSVAGGLYNEQFF.

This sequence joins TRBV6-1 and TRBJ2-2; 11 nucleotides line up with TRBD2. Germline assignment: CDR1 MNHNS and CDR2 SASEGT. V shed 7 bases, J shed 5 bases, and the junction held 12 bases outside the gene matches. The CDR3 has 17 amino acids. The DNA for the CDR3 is TGTGCCAGCATGGGACGCCTAGCGGGGGGCCCAACCGGGGAGCTGTTTTTT. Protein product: CASMGRLAGGPTGELFF.

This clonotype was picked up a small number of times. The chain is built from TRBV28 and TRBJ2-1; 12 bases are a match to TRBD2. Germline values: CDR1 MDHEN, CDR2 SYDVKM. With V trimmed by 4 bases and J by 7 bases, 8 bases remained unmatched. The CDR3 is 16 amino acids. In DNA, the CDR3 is TGTGCCAGCAGTTCCAGACTAGCGGGAGACTTTAATGAGCAGTTCTTC. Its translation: CASSSRLAGDFNEQFF. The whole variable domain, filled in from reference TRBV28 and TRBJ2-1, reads DVKVTQSSRYLVKRTGEKVFLECVQDMDHENMFWYRQDPGLGLRLIYFSYDVKMKEKGDIPEGYSVSREKKERFSLILESASTNQTSMYLCASSSRLAGDFNEQFFGPGTRLTVL.

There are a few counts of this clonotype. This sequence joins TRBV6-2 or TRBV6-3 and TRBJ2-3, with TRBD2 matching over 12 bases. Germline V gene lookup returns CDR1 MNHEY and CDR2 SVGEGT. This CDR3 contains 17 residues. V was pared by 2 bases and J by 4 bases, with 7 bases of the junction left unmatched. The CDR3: CASSYLFLAGGADTQYF. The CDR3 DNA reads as TGTGCCAGCAGTTACCTCTTCCTAGCGGGGGGGGCAGATACGCAGTATTTT.

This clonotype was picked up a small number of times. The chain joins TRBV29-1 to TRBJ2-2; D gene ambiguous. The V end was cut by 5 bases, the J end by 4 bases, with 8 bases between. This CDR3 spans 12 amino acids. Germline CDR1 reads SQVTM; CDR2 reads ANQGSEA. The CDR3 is CSVLLGTGELFF. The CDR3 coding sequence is TGCAGCGTTCTGTTAGGCACCGGGGAGCTGTTTTTT.